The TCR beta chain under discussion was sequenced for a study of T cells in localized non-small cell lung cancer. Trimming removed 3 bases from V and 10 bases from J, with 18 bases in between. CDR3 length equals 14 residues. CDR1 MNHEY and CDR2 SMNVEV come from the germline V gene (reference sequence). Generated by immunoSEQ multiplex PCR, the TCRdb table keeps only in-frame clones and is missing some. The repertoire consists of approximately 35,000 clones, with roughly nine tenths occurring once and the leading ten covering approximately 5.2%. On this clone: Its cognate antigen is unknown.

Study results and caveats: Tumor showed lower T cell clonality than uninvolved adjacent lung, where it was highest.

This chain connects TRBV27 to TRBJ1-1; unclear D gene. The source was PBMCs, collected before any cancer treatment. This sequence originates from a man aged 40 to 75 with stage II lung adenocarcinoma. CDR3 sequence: CASSFGDRTLGAFF. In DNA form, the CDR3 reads TGTGCCAGCAGTTTCGGAGATAGAACACTGGGAGCTTTCTTT.